What follows are 24 T cell receptor beta chains derived from one specimen sequenced in a study of T-cell reconstitution after alpha-beta-depleted transplantation in children. The TCRbeta library was prepared with unique molecular identifiers. TCRdb processed the PCR reads anew with MiXCR; each CDR3 protein has one entry. This sample yields approximately 520,000 distinct CDR3 sequences, of which approximately 32% are seen a single time; around 2.4% belongs to the top ten. This specimen consisted of PBMCs from the stem cell graft donor, obtained from the stem cell graft. These receptor sequences come from a human donor who donated a stem cell graft to a child with aplastic anemia.

This chain links TRBV7-8 with TRBJ1-1; 11 positions match TRBD1. The V segment lost 5 bases and the J segment 3 bases; nucleotides outside the gene matches: 5. The CDR3 spans 15 residues. Per the germline V gene, CDR1 is SGHVS and CDR2 is FQNEAQ. The CDR3 sequence: CASSGWDRGDTEAFF. The DNA for the CDR3 is TGTGCCAGCAGCGGATGGGACAGGGGGGACACTGAAGCTTTCTTT.

The rearrangement uses TRBV11-2 and TRBJ2-1, with D perhaps TRBD2 (6 bases). The germline V gene has CDR1 SGHAT and CDR2 FQNNGV. This CDR3 is 15 amino acids long. V dropped 4 bases and J dropped 6 bases, with 16 bases sitting between them. DNA for the CDR3: TGTGCCAGCAGCTCCCAGCGGGCTGGGGGCAATGAGCAGTTCTTC. It is translated as CASSSQRAGGNEQFF. Variable domain in full (rest from reference TRBV11-2 and TRBJ2-1): EAGVAQSPRYKIIEKRQSVAFWCNPISGHATLYWYQQILGQGPKLLIQFQNNGVVDDSQLPKDRFSAERLKGVDSTLKIQPAKLEDSAVYLCASSSQRAGGNEQFFGPGTRLTVL.

The chain has TRBV10-3 and TRBJ2-7; the D gene is possibly TRBD2 (6 bases). There are 14 residues in the CDR3. CDR1 is ENHRY and CDR2 is SYGVKD in the germline V gene. The V end was cut by 6 bases, the J end by 5 bases, with 17 bases between. The CDR3 spells CAISAGLNGDEQYF. In DNA form, the CDR3 reads TGTGCCATCAGCGCGGGGCTAAATGGGGACGAGCAGTACTTC.

The CDR3 sequence: CSAQVRGHLMTEAFF. The CDR3 DNA reads TGCAGTGCCCAGGTCCGGGGACACCTGATGACTGAAGCTTTCTTT. This chain connects TRBV20-1 to TRBJ1-1; possibly TRBD1 for D (6 bases). The germline V and J ends were trimmed by 6 bases and 5 bases, with 22 bases remaining between them. The germline CDR1 and CDR2 sequences are DFQATT and SNEGSKA (reference sequence). The CDR3 contains 15 residues.

This clonotype was counted between two and nine times. The V and J genes are TRBV7-2 and TRBJ1-6, with D unclear. Trimming pared 6 bases from V and 7 bases from J, leaving 10 bases between. Per the germline V gene, CDR1 is SGHTA and CDR2 is FQGNSA. This CDR3 is 13 amino acids long. CDR3 residues: CASRAGRNSPLHF. CDR3 sequence (DNA): TGTGCCAGCAGGGCCGGGCGCAATTCACCCCTCCACTTT. The full variable domain, completed using reference TRBV7-2 and TRBJ1-6, is GAGVSQSPSNKVTEKGKDVELRCDPISGHTALYWYRQSLGQGLEFLIYFQGNSAPDKSGLPSDRFSAERTGGSVSTLTIQRTQQEDSAVYLCASRAGRNSPLHFGNGTRLTVT.

This clonotype was observed a few times. The chain has TRBV20-1 and TRBJ2-1, with TRBD2 identical over 15 bases. Germline loops: CDR1 DFQATT, CDR2 SNEGSKA (reference sequence). The CDR3 is made up of 15 amino acids. The CDR3 DNA sequence: TGCGGCGGGACTAGCGGGGGGACGACCTACAATGAGCAGTTCTTC. Protein sequence: CGGTSGGTTYNEQFF.

There are a few counts of this clonotype. The J gene is TRBJ1-1, the V gene TRBV18, with D possibly TRBD1 on 5 matching bases. Germline loops: CDR1 KGHSH, CDR2 LQKENI. There are 16 residues in the CDR3. Between the trimmed V and J ends, which lost 3 bases and 1 base, there was a span of 15 bases. CDR3 in DNA: TGTGCCAGCTCACCCTTTACGGGCAGGGCGAACACTGAAGCTTTCTTT. Translated: CASSPFTGRANTEAFF. The variable domain in full, completed from reference TRBV18 and TRBJ1-1, reads NAGVMQNPRHLVRRRGQEARLRCSPMKGHSHVYWYRQLPEEGLKFMVYLQKENIIDESGMPKERFSAEFPKEGPSILRIQQVVRGDSAAYFCASSPFTGRANTEAFFGQGTRLTVV.

Many counts were recorded for this clonotype. The genes are TRBV5-1 and TRBJ2-1; a weak D match, TRBD2 (6 bases). Germline CDR1 SGHRS, CDR2 YFSETQ. This CDR3 region has 14 residues. V lost 3 bases and J lost 5, with 12 bases in between. CDR3 nucleotide sequence: TGCGCCAGCAGCTGGAGGGACTTGGACAATGAGCAGTTCTTC. Translating it yields CASSWRDLDNEQFF. The whole variable domain, filled in from reference TRBV5-1 and TRBJ2-1, reads KAGVTQTPRYLIKTRGQQVTLSCSPISGHRSVSWYQQTPGQGLQFLFEYFSETQRNKGNFPGRFSGRQFSNSRSEMNVSTLELGDSALYLCASSWRDLDNEQFFGPGTRLTVL.

The chain recombines TRBV25-1 with TRBJ2-1, with 7 bases matching TRBD2. The CDR3 consists of 16 residues. Germline-derived CDR1 and CDR2 are MGHDK and SYGVNS. The J segment lost 3 bases and the V segment lost 3 bases, leaving 8 bases of the junction unmatched. The CDR3 sequence is CASSDVGRGDYNEQFF. The CDR3 DNA reads as TGTGCCAGCAGTGATGTTGGGAGGGGTGACTACAATGAGCAGTTCTTC.

V and J are TRBV20-1 and TRBJ2-1, with 8 positions matching TRBD2. Trimming took 6 bases from V and 4 from J; bases not matched to a gene: 8. The CDR3 spans 14 residues. Germline V gene lookup returns CDR1 DFQATT and CDR2 SNEGSKA (reference sequence). CDR3 region: CSAVSGSGYNEQFF. The CDR3 bases are TGCAGTGCAGTAAGCGGGAGTGGGTACAATGAGCAGTTCTTC.

CDR3 coding DNA: TGTGCCAGCAGCCCCCCCCACAGGGGGGGGACCCAGTACTTC. Amino acid sequence: CASSPPHRGGTQYF. The rearrangement links TRBV5-6 to TRBJ2-5, with D perhaps TRBD1 (8 bases). The V gene's germline CDR1 is SGHDT and CDR2 YYEEEE. V was pared by 4 bases and J by 7 bases, with 17 bases between. There are 14 residues in the CDR3.

The CDR3: CASLTTGGYGYTF. In DNA, the CDR3 is TGTGCCAGCTTAACGACAGGGGGCTATGGCTACACCTTC. The V and J genes are TRBV6-2 or TRBV6-3 and TRBJ1-2; 9 bases match TRBD1. The CDR3 has 13 residues. V lost 8 bases and J lost 4; bases outside the gene matches: 5. The germline V gene encodes CDR1 MNHEY and CDR2 SVGEGT.

The V gene is TRBV7-9, the J gene TRBJ1-2, with D tentatively TRBD1 (5 bases). The CDR3 loop spans 13 amino acids. Germline CDR1 is SEHNR and CDR2 is FQNEAQ (reference sequence). Trimming left V 1 base short and J 8 bases short, with 11 bases between. The CDR3 DNA sequence: TGTGCCAGCAGCTTAGAGGGGTTGGAGGGCTACACCTTC. Residues: CASSLEGLEGYTF.

This clonotype was detected many times. The J gene is TRBJ2-3, the V gene TRBV27; possibly TRBD2 for D (6 bases). This CDR3 is 15 amino acids long. Germline V gene sequence: CDR1 MNHEY, CDR2 SMNVEV (reference sequence). Deletions cut 5 bases from V and 1 base from J, with 13 bases between. The CDR3 DNA reads as TGTGCCAGCAGTGCCCAGGGACTTGGCACAGATACGCAGTATTTT. It codes for CASSAQGLGTDTQYF.

The chain is built from TRBV6-2 or TRBV6-3 and TRBJ1-1, with 8 positions matching TRBD1. Per germline, CDR1 MNHEY and CDR2 SVGEGT. Trimming at V came to 4 bases and at J to 5 bases, leaving 9 bases not matched to a gene. The CDR3 is 15 amino acids. Written as DNA, the CDR3 is TGTGCCAGCAGTTTCACGGGACAGGTGGGGACTGAAGCTTTCTTT. Encoded protein: CASSFTGQVGTEAFF.

This clonotype has only a few counts. The chain couples TRBV12-3 or TRBV12-4 to TRBJ2-5; 10 nucleotides align to TRBD1. V shed 8 bases, J shed 6 bases, and the junction held 6 bases outside the gene matches. The CDR3 loop spans 13 amino acids. CDR3 loop: CASGRQGAKTQYF. The CDR3 DNA is TGTGCCAGCGGTAGACAGGGGGCAAAGACCCAGTACTTC.

This clonotype was observed a few times. V usage is TRBV20-1 and J usage is TRBJ2-1; tentative D call: TRBD2 (6 bases). CDR3 length: 16 amino acids. V lost 5 bases and J 1 base, leaving 18 bases between the germline ends. Germline lookup yields CDR1 DFQATT and CDR2 SNEGSKA (reference sequence). CDR3 sequence reads: CSALRRDGSSYNEQFF. As DNA, the CDR3 is TGCAGTGCTCTCCGTCGGGACGGGAGTTCCTACAATGAGCAGTTCTTC.

The gene calls are TRBV15 and TRBJ1-4; D gene ambiguous. Germline-derived CDR1 and CDR2 are LNHNV and YYDKDF (reference sequence). Trimming cost V 1 base and J 4 bases, with 7 bases left between them. The CDR3 covers 14 residues. DNA of the CDR3: TGTGCCACCAGCAGAGGGGCCGGTAATGAAAAACTGTTTTTT. This encodes CATSRGAGNEKLFF.

A few counts support this clonotype. The rearrangement joins TRBV20-1 to TRBJ2-1; 7 bases line up with TRBD1. V lost 4 bases to trimming and J lost 3 bases; unmatched junction nucleotides: 6. This CDR3 spans 14 amino acids. Germline assignment: CDR1 DFQATT and CDR2 SNEGSKA (reference sequence). DNA for the CDR3: TGCAGTGCTATTTGGGGACAGTTCTACAATGAGCAGTTCTTC. Its protein is CSAIWGQFYNEQFF.

This chain joins TRBV20-1 and TRBJ2-2; no reliable D call. Germline V gives CDR1 DFQATT, CDR2 SNEGSKA (reference sequence). Deletions cut 3 bases from V and 6 bases from J, with 14 bases between. The CDR3 has 14 amino acids. The CDR3 sequence: CSASPGIVAGELFF. CDR3 DNA: TGCAGTGCTAGCCCCGGAATTGTAGCCGGGGAGCTGTTTTTT.

V is TRBV29-1 and J is TRBJ2-7; possibly TRBD1 or TRBD2 for D (5 bases each). This CDR3 region has 11 residues. Germline V gives CDR1 SQVTM, CDR2 ANQGSEA. V lost 6 bases and J 4 bases, leaving 10 bases between the germline ends. CDR3 sequence (DNA): TGCAGCGTCGGCGAGGGGTACGAGCAGTACTTC. Protein sequence: CSVGEGYEQYF.

The gene calls are TRBV29-1 and TRBJ2-7; D unclear. This CDR3 is 14 amino acids long. The germline gives CDR1 SQVTM, CDR2 ANQGSEA. Trimming took off 4 bases at V and 3 bases at J, with 16 bases between the two ends. In DNA form, the CDR3 reads TGCAGCGTTGTCCTAGGTGGCAGAAACTACGAGCAGTACTTC. Translation: CSVVLGGRNYEQYF.

The chain recombines TRBV24-1 with TRBJ2-1, with 13 bases matching TRBD2. This CDR3 has 17 residues. Losses at the gene ends were 4 bases for V and 1 base for J; bases not matched to a gene: 3. Germline V CDR1 and CDR2: KGHDR, SFDVKD. CDR3 amino acids: CATSETSGRQSYNEQFF. Written as DNA, the CDR3 is TGTGCCACCAGTGAGACTAGCGGGAGGCAATCCTACAATGAGCAGTTCTTC.

The rearrangement links TRBV24-1 to TRBJ2-1, with D uncertain. Germline V CDR1 and CDR2: KGHDR, SFDVKD. V was shortened by 4 bases and J by 10 bases, with 16 bases between the two germline ends. The CDR3 is 14 residues long. CDR3 in DNA: TGTGCCACCAGTGACCCCCCGAGGCAGACCGAGCAGTTCTTC. It yields the protein CATSDPPRQTEQFF.